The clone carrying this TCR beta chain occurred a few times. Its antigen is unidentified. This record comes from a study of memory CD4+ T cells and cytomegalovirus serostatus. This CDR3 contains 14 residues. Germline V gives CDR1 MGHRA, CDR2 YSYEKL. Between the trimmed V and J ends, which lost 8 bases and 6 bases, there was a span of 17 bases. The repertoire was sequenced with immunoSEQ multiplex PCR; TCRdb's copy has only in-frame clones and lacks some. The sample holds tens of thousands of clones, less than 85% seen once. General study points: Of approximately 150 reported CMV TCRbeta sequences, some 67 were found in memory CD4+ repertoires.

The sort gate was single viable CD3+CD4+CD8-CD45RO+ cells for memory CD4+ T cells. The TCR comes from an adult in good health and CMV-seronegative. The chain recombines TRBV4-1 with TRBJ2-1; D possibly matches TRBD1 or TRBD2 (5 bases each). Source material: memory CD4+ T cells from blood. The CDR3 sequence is CASAGTLKVNEQFF. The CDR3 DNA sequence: TGCGCCAGCGCCGGGACCCTGAAGGTCAATGAGCAGTTCTTC.